These 10 T cell receptor beta chains originate from one sample sequenced in a study of blood T cells in healthy people across ages. Primed by a sample-barcoded 5' primer and a J-beta primer mix, a second PCR proceeded for 7 to 11 cycles. TCRdb fed the 5' RACE reads into MiXCR, producing one record per CDR3 protein. The sample comprises some 900,000 distinct CDR3 sequences, under 50% of which are singletons, and roughly 13% rests with the top ten. The sequencing sample was made of blood. The receptors come from a man aged 30-40 years in good health.

This clonotype was seen ten or more times. The CDR3 here is CASSPRVAAAKDTQYF. The CDR3, as DNA: TGTGCCAGCAGCCCCCGGGTTGCAGCGGCGAAAGATACGCAGTATTTT. The chain links TRBV7-3 to TRBJ2-3; perhaps TRBD2 as D (5 bases). The CDR3 is 16 amino acids. CDR1 and CDR2 from the germline V gene are SGHTA and FQGTGA. Trimming pared 5 bases from V and 5 bases from J, leaving 20 bases between.

V is TRBV7-3 and J is TRBJ2-1, with 13 nucleotides matching TRBD2. With V trimmed by 5 bases and J by 0 bases, 7 bases remained unmatched. Germline CDR1 and CDR2: SGHTA and FQGTGA. The CDR3 has 18 residues. The CDR3 protein is CASSPGTSGTYSYNEQFF. As DNA, the CDR3 is TGTGCCAGCAGCCCGGGGACTAGCGGGACCTACTCCTACAATGAGCAGTTCTTC.

For this clonotype: Mismatch with germline at one junction end may stem from a read error. The rearrangement joins TRBV4-1 to TRBJ2-7, with 8 nucleotides matching TRBD1. The CDR3 is 15 residues long. Per germline, CDR1 MGHRA and CDR2 YSYEKL. CDR3 in amino acids: CASSPRQGNSHEQYF. The CDR3 nucleotides are TGCGCCAGCAGCCCTAGACAGGGGAACTCCCACGAGCAGTACTTC.

The V gene is TRBV4-3, the J gene TRBJ1-5; 7 bases map to TRBD1. From germline, CDR1 is LGHNA and CDR2 YSLEER. V was pared by 3 bases and J by 7 bases, with 6 bases of the junction left unmatched. The CDR3 length is 14 residues. CDR3 in DNA: TGCGCCAGCAGCCAGACAGGGTACGGGCAGCCCCAGCATTTT. Residues: CASSQTGYGQPQHF.

The genes are TRBV20-1 and TRBJ2-7; the D is unclear. The CDR3 covers 13 residues. V lost 3 bases to trimming and J lost 2 bases, with 11 bases between them. Germline lookup yields CDR1 DFQATT and CDR2 SNEGSKA (reference sequence). CDR3 nucleotides: TGCAGTGCTAGCTCCATTGCGGCCTACGAGCAGTACTTC. This gives the protein CSASSIAAYEQYF.

As to this clonotype: Since a much larger clone is just one base distant, this may be a read error. The CDR3 DNA reads TGTGCCAGCAGTGTTGACTTGGGGGTGTTCGGCTACGCCTTC. This translates into CASSVDLGVFGYAF. The rearrangement links TRBV12-3 or TRBV12-4 to TRBJ1-2; D is possibly TRBD1 (5 bases). CDR3 length: 14 amino acids.

This sequence joins TRBV6-2 or TRBV6-3 and TRBJ2-3; D is perhaps TRBD1 (6 bases). V lost 6 bases and J lost 0, with 13 bases in between. CDR3 size: 15 residues. Germline-derived CDR1 and CDR2 are MNHEY and SVGEGT. The CDR3 reads CASRQDRSSTDTQYF. The CDR3 DNA reads as TGTGCCAGCAGACAGGACAGATCTAGCACAGATACGCAGTATTTT.

The sample holds a few counts of this clonotype. The gene calls are TRBV11-2 and TRBJ2-5; the D is unclear. Germline V gene data show CDR1 as SGHAT and CDR2 as FQNNGV. Trimming pared 5 bases from V and 5 bases from J, leaving 15 bases between. CDR3 length: 14 amino acids. The CDR3 DNA sequence: TGTGCCAGCAGCATCTTCCAGGAACGGGAGACCCAGTACTTC. Its protein is CASSIFQERETQYF. Complete variable domain (other parts from reference TRBV11-2 and TRBJ2-5): EAGVAQSPRYKIIEKRQSVAFWCNPISGHATLYWYQQILGQGPKLLIQFQNNGVVDDSQLPKDRFSAERLKGVDSTLKIQPAKLEDSAVYLCASSIFQERETQYFGPGTRLLVL.

This rearrangement joins TRBV4-2 to TRBJ2-7; 11 bases fit TRBD2. CDR1 LGHNA and CDR2 YNFKEQ come from the germline V gene. The CDR3 sequence is 15 residues long. J lost 4 bases, V lost 1 base, and 3 bases had no gene match. In nucleotides, the CDR3 is TGTGCCAGCAGCCAAGGGGGACTAGCGGTTTACGAGCAGTACTTC. Encoded protein: CASSQGGLAVYEQYF.

This rearrangement joins TRBV4-1 to TRBJ1-2, with 7 nucleotides matching TRBD1. The ends lost 2 bases at V and 6 bases at J; junction bases unmatched: 9. This CDR3 is 15 amino acids long. Germline values: CDR1 MGHRA, CDR2 YSYEKL. The CDR3 DNA follows: TGCGCCAGCAGCCAACTAACAGGGGTTGTCGATGGCTACACCTTC. It translates to CASSQLTGVVDGYTF.